This T cell receptor gamma chain was retrieved from a study of gamma-delta T cells after stem cell transplantation. The CDR3 covers 13 residues. Germline CDR1 reads EGSTGY; CDR2 reads YDSYTSSV. Unmatched junction bases numbered 8, after V lost 5 bases and J lost 8 bases. TCRdb redid the clone calls on the RT-PCR reads with CATT. The sample holds some 1,100 gamma-chain clones, roughly a quarter seen once. Sequencing used gamma-delta T cells. The receptor comes from a human donor. It is not recorded whose cells these are; they may come from a transplant donor. The V and J genes are TRGV4 and TRGJP1. The J gene comes from matching the DNA to germline here; TCRdb lacks it. The CDR3 DNA is TGTGCCACCTGGGTCATTTTAGGTTGGTTCAAGATATTT. The encoded protein is CATWVILGWFKIF.